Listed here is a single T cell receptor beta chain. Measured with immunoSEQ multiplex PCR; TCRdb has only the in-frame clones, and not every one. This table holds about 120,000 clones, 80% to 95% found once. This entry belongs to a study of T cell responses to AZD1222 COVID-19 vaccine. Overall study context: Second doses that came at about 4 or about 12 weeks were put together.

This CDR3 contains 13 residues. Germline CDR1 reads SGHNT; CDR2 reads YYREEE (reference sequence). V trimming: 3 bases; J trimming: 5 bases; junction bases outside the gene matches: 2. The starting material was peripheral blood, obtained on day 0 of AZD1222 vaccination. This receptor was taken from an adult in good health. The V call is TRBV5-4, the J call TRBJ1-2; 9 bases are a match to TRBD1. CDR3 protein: CASSWDRDYGYTF. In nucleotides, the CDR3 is TGTGCCAGCAGCTGGGACAGGGATTATGGCTACACCTTC.